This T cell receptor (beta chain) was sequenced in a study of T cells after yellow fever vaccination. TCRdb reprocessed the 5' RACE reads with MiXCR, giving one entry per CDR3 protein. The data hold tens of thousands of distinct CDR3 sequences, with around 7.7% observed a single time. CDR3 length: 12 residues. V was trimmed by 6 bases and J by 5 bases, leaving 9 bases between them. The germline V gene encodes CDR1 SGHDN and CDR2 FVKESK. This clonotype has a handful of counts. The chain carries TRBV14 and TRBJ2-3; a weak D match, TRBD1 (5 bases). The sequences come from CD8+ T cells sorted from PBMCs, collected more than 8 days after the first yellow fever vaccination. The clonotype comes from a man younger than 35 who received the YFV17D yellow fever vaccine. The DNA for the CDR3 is TGTGCCAGCAGGGAAAGGGGAGATACGCAGTATTTT. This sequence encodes CASRERGDTQYF. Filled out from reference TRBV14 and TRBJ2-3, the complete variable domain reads EAGVTQFPSHSVIEKGQTVTLRCDPISGHDNLYWYRRVMGKEIKFLLHFVKESKQDESGMPNNRFLAERTGGTYSTLKVQPAELEDSGVYFCASRERGDTQYFGPGTRLTVL.